The T cell receptor beta chain described here comes from a study of T cell responses to AZD1222 COVID-19 vaccine (dated by TCRdb to about 2021). Some background on the complete study: A total of just over 230 trial participants underwent TCR sequencing, of whom around 210 had received two doses of AZD1222 and about 26 had received two doses of the MenACWY control vaccine. Trial participants were enrolled into age subgroups of 18-55, 56-69 and 70-plus years, which contained around 150, 28 and 57 TCR-sequenced participants, respectively.

The time point label, read with the paper, signifies: about 28 days (+/-7) after the second vaccine dose. Because spike-specific TCR depth and breadth did not differ between the two schedules, AZD1222 recipients who got a second dose at roughly 4 weeks were pooled with those who got a second dose at roughly 12 weeks. Vaccinee samples were obtained from the UK trials COV001 and COV002, which included a single-blind randomized controlled phase 2/3 trial of AZD1222 (ChAdOx1 nCoV-19) in healthy adults. For TCRbeta chain sequencing, PBMC samples were collected from trial participants at day 0 and at day 28 after the second dose. The CDR3 regions of human TCRbeta chains were subjected to immunosequencing. The authors' analysis ran thus. TCRs in the repertoires were matched against a reference library of SARS-CoV-2-specific TCRs that had been generated with the MIRA antigen-specificity platform. Breadth was defined as the fraction of unique TCRs that were SARS-CoV-2-associated. Depth was defined as the fraction of total T cells that were SARS-CoV-2-associated. Each spike-specific TCR was assigned to its reactive spike region and to a CD4 or CD8 class using the MIRA data. Log10-transformed breadth and depth values were compared by one-way ANOVA with Sidak's multiple comparisons tests. TCRdb mirrors the immuneACCESS table, restricted to in-frame sequences. Some clones are absent from its copies; in checked studies, under half trace to an unresolved V gene, and the reason for the others is unknown. That table supplies the V and J calls and clone size; D and trimming were determined from the DNA. The sample has some 160,000 clones on record, roughly 85% of them singletons. Roughly 1.1% of the sample belongs to the ten largest clones.

About this clone: The antigen it recognizes is unknown. No base quality information exists; no much larger clone differs at one position.

In the germline V gene (reference sequence), CDR1 corresponds to LNHDA and CDR2 to SQIVND. Relative to germline, V is 3 bases shorter and J is 7 bases shorter, with 13 bases between their ends. Its CDR3 holds 13 amino acids, cysteine through phenylalanine. Only the CDR3 region is kept as DNA, spanning 39 bases read in frame from base 1. Here is what the overall study found, with its caveats: Conclusions about previously exposed vaccinees were limited because only six AZD1222 recipients were SARS-CoV-2 seropositive at baseline. Vaccine-associated CD4 TCRs spanned the whole spike protein, with dominant responses in regions 160-218 and 743-854. Epitopes outside the regions mutated in the B.1.351 and B.1.1.7 variants were reportedly recognized by nearly half of the unique spike-specific TCRs. Participants were mostly white British, with more females than males. The authors suggested clonal diversity may have been underestimated. Spike-specific TCR breadth and depth rose significantly after two AZD1222 doses compared with day 0 and with MenACWY recipients. The 56-69-year group was small, and its depth increase did not reach significance, likely because of low power. No day 14 peak-response samples were available, so repertoires were characterized only after the peak T cell response.

The V and J segments used are TRBV19 and TRBJ2-7; TRBD1 is perhaps the D gene, given 5 matching bases. This sample comprised peripheral blood, obtained 28 days after the second AZD1222 dose. This TCR came from an adult who received the AZD1222 COVID-19 vaccine. The bases are TGTGCCAGTAGTATCGTACCAGGGTTGGAGCAGTACTTC. It codes for CASSIVPGLEQYF.